This T cell receptor (beta chain) was sequenced during a study of graft-versus-host responses after intestinal transplantation. Sequenced by immunoSEQ multiplex PCR; TCRdb stores in-frame clones only, minus some. The table lists about 3,500 clones, about 95% of them singletons. CDR1 SGHVS and CDR2 FQNEAQ come from the germline V gene. The CDR3 is 16 residues long. V shed 5 bases, J shed 1 base, and the junction held 8 bases outside the gene matches. This TCR derives from a human patient who received an intestinal transplant, so some T cells may come from the graft donor. The chain links TRBV7-8 to TRBJ2-4; TRBD1 matches 7 bases. The source material was PBMCs, sampled 11 days after intestinal transplantation. The CDR3 loop reads CASSPRGRGAKNIQYF. Written as DNA, the CDR3 is TGTGCCAGCAGCCCGAGGGGGCGTGGGGCCAAAAACATTCAGTACTTC.